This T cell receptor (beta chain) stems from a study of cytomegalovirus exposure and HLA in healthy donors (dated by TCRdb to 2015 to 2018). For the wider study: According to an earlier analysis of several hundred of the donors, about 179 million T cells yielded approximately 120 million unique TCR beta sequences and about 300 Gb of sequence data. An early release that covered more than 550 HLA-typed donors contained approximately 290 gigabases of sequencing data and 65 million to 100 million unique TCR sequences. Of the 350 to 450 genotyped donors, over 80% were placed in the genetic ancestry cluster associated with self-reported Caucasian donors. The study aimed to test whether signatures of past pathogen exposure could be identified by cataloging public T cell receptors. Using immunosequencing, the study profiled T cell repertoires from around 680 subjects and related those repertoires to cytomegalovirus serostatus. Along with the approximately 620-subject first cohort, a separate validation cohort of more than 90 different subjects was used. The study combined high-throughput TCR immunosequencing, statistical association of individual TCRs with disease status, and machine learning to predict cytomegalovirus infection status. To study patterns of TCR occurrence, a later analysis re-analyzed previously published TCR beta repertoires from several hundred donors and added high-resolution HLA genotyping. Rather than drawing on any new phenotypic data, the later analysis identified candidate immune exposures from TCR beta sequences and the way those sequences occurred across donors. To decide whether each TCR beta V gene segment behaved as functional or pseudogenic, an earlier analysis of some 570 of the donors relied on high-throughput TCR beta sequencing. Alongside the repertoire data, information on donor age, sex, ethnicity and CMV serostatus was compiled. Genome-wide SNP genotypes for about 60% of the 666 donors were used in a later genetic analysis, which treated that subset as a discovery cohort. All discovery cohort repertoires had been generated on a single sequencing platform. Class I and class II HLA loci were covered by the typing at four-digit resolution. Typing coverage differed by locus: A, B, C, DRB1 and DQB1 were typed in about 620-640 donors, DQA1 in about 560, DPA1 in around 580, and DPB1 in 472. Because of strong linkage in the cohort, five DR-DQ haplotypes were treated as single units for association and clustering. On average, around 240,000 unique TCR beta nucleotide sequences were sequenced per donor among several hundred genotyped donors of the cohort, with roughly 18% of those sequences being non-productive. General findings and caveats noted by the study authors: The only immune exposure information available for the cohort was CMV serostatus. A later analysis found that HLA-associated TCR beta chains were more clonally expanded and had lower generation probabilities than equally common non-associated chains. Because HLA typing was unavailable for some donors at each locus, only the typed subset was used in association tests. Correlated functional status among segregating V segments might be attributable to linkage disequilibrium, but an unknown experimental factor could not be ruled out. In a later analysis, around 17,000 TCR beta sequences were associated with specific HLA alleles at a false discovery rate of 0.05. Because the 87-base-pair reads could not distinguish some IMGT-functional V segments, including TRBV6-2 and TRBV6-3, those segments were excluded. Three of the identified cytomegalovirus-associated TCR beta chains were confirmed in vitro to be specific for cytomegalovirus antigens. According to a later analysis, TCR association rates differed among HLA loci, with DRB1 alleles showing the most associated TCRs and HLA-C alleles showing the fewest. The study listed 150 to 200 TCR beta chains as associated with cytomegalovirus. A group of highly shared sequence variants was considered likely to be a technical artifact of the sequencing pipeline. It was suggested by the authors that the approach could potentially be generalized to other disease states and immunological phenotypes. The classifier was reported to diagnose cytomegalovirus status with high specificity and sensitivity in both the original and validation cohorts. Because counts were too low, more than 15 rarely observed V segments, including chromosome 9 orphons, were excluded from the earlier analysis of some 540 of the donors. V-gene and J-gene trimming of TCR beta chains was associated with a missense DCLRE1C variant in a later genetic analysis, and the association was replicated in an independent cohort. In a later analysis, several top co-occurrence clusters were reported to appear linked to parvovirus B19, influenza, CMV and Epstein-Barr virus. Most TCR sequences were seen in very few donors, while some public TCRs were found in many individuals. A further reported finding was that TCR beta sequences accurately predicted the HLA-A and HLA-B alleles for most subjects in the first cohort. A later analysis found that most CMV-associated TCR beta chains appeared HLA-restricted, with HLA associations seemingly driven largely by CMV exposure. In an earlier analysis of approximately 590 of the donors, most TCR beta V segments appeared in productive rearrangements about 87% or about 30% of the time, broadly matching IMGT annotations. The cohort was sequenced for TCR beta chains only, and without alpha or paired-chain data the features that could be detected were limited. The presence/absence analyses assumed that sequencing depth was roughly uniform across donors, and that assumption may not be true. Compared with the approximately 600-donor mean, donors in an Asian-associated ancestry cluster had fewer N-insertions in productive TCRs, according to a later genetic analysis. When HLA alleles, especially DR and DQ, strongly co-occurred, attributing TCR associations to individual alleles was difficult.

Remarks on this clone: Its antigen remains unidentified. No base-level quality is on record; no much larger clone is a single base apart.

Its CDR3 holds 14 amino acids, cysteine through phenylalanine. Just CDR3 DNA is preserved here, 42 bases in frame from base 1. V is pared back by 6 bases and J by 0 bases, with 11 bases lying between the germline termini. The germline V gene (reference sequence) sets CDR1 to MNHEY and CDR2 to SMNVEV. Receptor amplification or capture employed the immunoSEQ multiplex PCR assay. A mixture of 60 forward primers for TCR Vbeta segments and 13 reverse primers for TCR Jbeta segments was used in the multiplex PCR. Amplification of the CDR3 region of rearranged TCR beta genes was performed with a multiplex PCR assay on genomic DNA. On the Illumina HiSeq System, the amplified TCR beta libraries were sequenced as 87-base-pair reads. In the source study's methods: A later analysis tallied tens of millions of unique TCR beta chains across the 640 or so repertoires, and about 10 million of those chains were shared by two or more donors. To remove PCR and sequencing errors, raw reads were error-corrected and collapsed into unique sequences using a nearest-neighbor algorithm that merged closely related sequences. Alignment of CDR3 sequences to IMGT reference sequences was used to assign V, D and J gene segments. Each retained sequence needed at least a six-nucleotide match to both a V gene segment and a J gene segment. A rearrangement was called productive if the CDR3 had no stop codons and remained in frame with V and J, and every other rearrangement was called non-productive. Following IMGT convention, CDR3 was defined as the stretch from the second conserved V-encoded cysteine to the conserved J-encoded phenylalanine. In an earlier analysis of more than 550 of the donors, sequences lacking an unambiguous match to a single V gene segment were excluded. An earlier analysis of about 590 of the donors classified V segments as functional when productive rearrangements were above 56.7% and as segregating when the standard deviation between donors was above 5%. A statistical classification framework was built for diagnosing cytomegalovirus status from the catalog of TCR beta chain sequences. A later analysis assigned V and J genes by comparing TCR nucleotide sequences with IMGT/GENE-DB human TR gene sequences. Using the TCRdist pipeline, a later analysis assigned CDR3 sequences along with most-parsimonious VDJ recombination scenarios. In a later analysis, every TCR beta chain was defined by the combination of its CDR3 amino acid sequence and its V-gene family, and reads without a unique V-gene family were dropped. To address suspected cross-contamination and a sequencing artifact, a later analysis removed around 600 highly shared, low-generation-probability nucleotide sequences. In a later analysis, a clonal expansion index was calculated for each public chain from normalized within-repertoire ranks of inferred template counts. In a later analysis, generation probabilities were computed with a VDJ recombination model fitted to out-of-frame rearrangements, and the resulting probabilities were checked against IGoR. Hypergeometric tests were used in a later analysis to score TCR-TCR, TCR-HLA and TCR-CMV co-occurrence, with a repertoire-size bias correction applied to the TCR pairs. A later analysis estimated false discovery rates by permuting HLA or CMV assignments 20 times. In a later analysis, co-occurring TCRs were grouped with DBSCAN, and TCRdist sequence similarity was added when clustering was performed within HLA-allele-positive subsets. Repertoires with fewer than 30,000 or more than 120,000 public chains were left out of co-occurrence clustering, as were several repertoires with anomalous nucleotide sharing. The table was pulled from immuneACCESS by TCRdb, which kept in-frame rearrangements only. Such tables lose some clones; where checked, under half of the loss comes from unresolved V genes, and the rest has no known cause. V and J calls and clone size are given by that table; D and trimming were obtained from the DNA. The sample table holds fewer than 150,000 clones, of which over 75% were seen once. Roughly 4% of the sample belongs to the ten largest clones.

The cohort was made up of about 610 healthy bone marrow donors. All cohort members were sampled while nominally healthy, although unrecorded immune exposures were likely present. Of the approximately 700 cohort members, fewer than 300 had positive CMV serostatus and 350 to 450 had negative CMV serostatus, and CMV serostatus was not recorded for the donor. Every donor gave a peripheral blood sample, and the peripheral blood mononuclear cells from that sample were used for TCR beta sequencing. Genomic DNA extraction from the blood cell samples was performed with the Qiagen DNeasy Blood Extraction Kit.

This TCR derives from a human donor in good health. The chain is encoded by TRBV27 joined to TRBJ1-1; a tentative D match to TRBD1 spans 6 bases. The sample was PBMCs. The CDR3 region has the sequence CASSHRAVNTEAFF. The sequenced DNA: TGTGCCAGCAGCCACAGGGCCGTGAACACTGAAGCTTTCTTT.